The clone carrying this T cell receptor beta chain has ten or more counts. The data stem from a study of T-cell reconstitution after alpha-beta-depleted transplantation in children. The CDR3 is 14 residues long. Germline CDR1 reads SGHTA; CDR2 reads FQGNSA. Deletions cut 5 bases from V and 2 bases from J, with 13 bases between. TCRbeta library construction was performed incorporating unique molecular identifiers. Via MiXCR, TCRdb re-called the PCR reads, giving one row per CDR3 protein. This table holds 200,000 to 250,000 distinct CDR3 sequences, approximately 12% found once. The sequence came from a human donor who donated a stem cell graft to a child with acute lymphoblastic leukemia. V gene TRBV7-2 combines with J gene TRBJ2-7; D unclear. This specimen was PBMCs from the stem cell graft donor, taken from the stem cell graft. Written as DNA, the CDR3 is TGTGCCAGCAGCCCTCGGGCCGGCACCTACGAGCAGTACTTC. It encodes CASSPRAGTYEQYF.